This T cell receptor beta chain was sequenced during a study of blood T cell repertoires in COVID-19 (dated by TCRdb to 2018 to 2020). In the study overall: Collaborator samples came from the United States, Italy and Spain and covered acute and convalescent phases of COVID-19. Where HLA class I and class II types were available, the types were taken from metadata supplied by the sample provider, not from assay-based typing. The repertoires were released in a freely available public database meant as a resource for research on the immune response to SARS-CoV-2. The samples were drawn from the first 160 participants of the ongoing ImmuneRACE study and from about 1,200 subjects provided by 6 global collaborators. A de-identified subject ID, COVID-19 status, age in years and sex were almost always included in the sample metadata. The material from the prospective study consisted of cDNA or gDNA derived from T cells, B-cell-depleted T cells, or PBMCs. Deeply sampled blood TCRbeta repertoires from subjects exposed to, actively infected with, or recovered from COVID-19 were included in the dataset.

Enrolling through a virtual design, the prospective study's participants ranged in age from roughly 18 to 89 years and lived across approximately 25 United States geographic areas. In the prospective study, participants were assigned to cohorts based on the clinical history participants reported in a screening survey and a study questionnaire. For ImmuneRACE Cohort 3, a participant was defined as recovered based on two consecutive negative NP/OP PCR tests, clearance by a healthcare professional, or resolution of symptoms. Mobile phlebotomists in the prospective study collected whole blood, serum and a nasopharyngeal or oropharyngeal swab from every participant. Additional blood draws and questionnaires over an approximately two-month period could optionally be provided by prospective study participants. Prospective study blood samples were shipped either frozen or at room temperature before DNA extraction.

Worth noting for this clone: Which antigen it targets is not known. Base qualities are missing; no much larger clone stands one base away.

The immunoSEQ Assay, a bias-controlled multiplex PCR, was used to amplify TCRbeta CDR3 regions from genomic DNA. The source study handled its data this way. Within the assay, amplification of reference gene primers was used to estimate how many nucleated cells each sample contained. To quantify the absolute abundance of each unique TCRbeta CDR3 rearrangement, sequence reads were collapsed and filtered. For each sample, productive Simpson clonality was calculated as the square root of Simpson's diversity index over productive rearrangements. In TCRdb, the immuneACCESS table is reduced to in-frame sequences with V and J assigned. These tables do not hold every clone; where another copy was compared, an unresolved V gene accounts for under half, and the others remain unexplained. V, J and clone size are those of that table, while D and trimming were read from the DNA. The sample contains about 370,000 clones, approximately 90% of them found a single time. The top ten constitute about 1% of the sample.

From a lookup of the germline V gene (reference sequence), CDR1 and CDR2 are SGHKS and YYEKEE. The CDR3 has 15 amino acids, counting the end cysteine and phenylalanine. Just the 45-base CDR3 DNA is kept, in frame starting at base 1. V is cut by 5 bases and J by 1 base, and the space between the germline ends is 15 bases. Overall results and qualifications from the work: How much clinical and demographic metadata was included differed by source and by participant, and the metadata was provided uncurated.

The chain couples TRBV5-5 to TRBJ1-1; confidence is insufficient to name the D gene. The sequence derives from a man aged 18 to 30 who had recovered from COVID-19. Sequencing used PBMCs or T cells enriched from blood (not recorded which). The DNA sequence reads TGTGCCAGCAGACAATCCTCGAGAGGGAACACTGAAGCTTTCTTT. It codes for CASRQSSRGNTEAFF.